This TCR beta chain was recorded in a study of T cells in Graves' hyperthyroidism and ophthalmopathy. This clonotype has a count of ten or more. On the basis of clinical symptoms, serum thyroxine and TRAb, thyroid ultrasound and orbital computed tomography, diagnoses were made. Amplification yielded TCR beta CDR3 regions, with RNA transcripts as the source. TCR CDR3 regions were first amplified by RT-PCR with HTBI primers. TCRdb used MiXCR to reprocess the multiplex PCR reads, holding one entry per CDR3 protein. The profile shows fewer than 700,000 distinct CDR3 sequences, roughly 15% of them singletons. The V gene lost 5 bases and the J gene lost 6 bases, with 14 bases spanning the gap. The CDR3 covers 14 residues.

The chain has TRBV12-3 or TRBV12-4 and TRBJ2-4; D unresolved. The specimen sequenced was blood. The source of this sequence is a woman aged 25 to 45 with Graves' hyperthyroidism. The CDR3 sequence is CASSHGGILNIQYF. In DNA form, the CDR3 reads TGTGCCAGCAGTCACGGCGGAATTTTAAACATTCAGTACTTC.